This entry is about one T cell receptor beta chain. The data were taken from a study of blood T cell repertoires in COVID-19. As for the study in general: From the United States, Italy and Spain came samples of acute and convalescent COVID-19. The cDNA or gDNA used as material had been derived from T cells, B-cell-depleted T cells, or PBMCs.

Germline-derived CDR1 and CDR2 are SGHAT and FQDESV (reference sequence). V lost 5 bases and J 4 bases, leaving 15 bases between the germline ends. The CDR3 has 14 amino acids. Per the original data handling: For nucleated cells, counts were estimated from reference gene primer amplification. Repertoires were generated with immunoSEQ multiplex PCR, while TCRdb's copy carries only in-frame clones and drops some. V and J calls and clone size come straight from that table; D and trimming were deduced from the DNA. The table includes 130,000 to 150,000 clones, 80% to 90% detected once. The V and J genes are TRBV11-1 and TRBJ2-7; D perhaps matches TRBD2 (6 bases). Material for sequencing was peripheral blood. The sequence was obtained from a man aged 50 to 59 who had recovered from COVID-19. CDR3 DNA sequence: TGTGCCAGCAGCCGGGCGGGGAATAGGTACGAGCAGTACTTC. This sequence encodes CASSRAGNRYEQYF.